These T cell receptor beta chains were read from a single sample in a study of identical twins. TCRdb redid the calling of the 5' RACE reads with MiXCR, one entry per CDR3 protein. The sample shows some 1,700,000 distinct CDR3 sequences, about 31% of them seen only once. Sequencing input: cord blood. The receptors here all came from a newborn girl in good health. Both conserved end residues are part of each CDR3. A D gene is named only where the DNA matches it firmly. Only some rows state a clone size, as once, few, many or a class for expanded clones.

length: 15
J: TRBJ2-1
D: -
size: -
V: TRBV20-1
CDR3: CSAHETPRSYNEQFF
DNA: TGCAGTGCGCACGAGACACCCCGCTCCTACAATGAGCAGTTCTTC

length: 15
J: TRBJ2-7
D: -
size: -
V: TRBV5-5
CDR3: CASSLGPGQIYEQYF
DNA: TGTGCCAGCAGCTTGGGGCCCGGACAGATCTACGAGCAGTACTTC

length: 15
J: TRBJ2-5
D: TRBD1
size: -
V: TRBV12-3/TRBV12-4
CDR3: CASRWDREVDNEQYF
DNA: TGTGCCAGCAGATGGGACAGGGAAGTTGACAATGAGCAGTACTTC

length: 12
J: TRBJ2-1
D: TRBD2
size: -
V: TRBV27
CDR3: CASSWIAGEQFF
DNA: TGTGCCAGCAGTTGGATAGCGGGGGAGCAGTTCTTC

length: 15
J: TRBJ2-3
D: -
size: few
V: TRBV3-1
CDR3: CASSQGPGGTDTQYF
DNA: TGTGCCAGCAGCCAAGGGCCAGGGGGCACAGATACGCAGTATTTT

length: 15
J: TRBJ2-3
D: -
size: few
V: TRBV5-1
CDR3: CASSHGLGGTDTQYF
DNA: TGCGCCAGCAGCCACGGACTAGGGGGGACAGATACGCAGTATTTT

length: 15
J: TRBJ2-1
D: TRBD2
size: -
V: TRBV5-1
CDR3: CASSLVAGSNNEQFF
DNA: TGCGCCAGCAGCTTGGTAGCGGGGAGCAACAATGAGCAGTTCTTC

length: 15
J: TRBJ2-7
D: -
size: -
V: TRBV9
CDR3: CASSVDRGAKDEQYF
DNA: TGTGCCAGCAGCGTAGATCGGGGGGCCAAGGATGAGCAGTACTTC

length: 16
J: TRBJ2-6
D: TRBD1
size: few
V: TRBV18
CDR3: CASSPDRASGANVLTF
DNA: TGTGCCAGCTCACCGGACAGGGCCTCTGGGGCCAACGTCCTGACTTTC

length: 15
J: TRBJ1-3
D: -
size: -
V: TRBV7-9
CDR3: CASSLGGGSGNTIYF
DNA: TGTGCCAGCAGCTTAGGTGGGGGTTCTGGAAACACCATATATTTT

length: 12
J: TRBJ2-7
D: TRBD2
size: once
V: TRBV12-3/TRBV12-4
CDR3: CASSRGTSQQYF
DNA: TGTGCCAGCAGCCGTGGGACTAGCCAGCAGTACTTC

length: 13
J: TRBJ2-1
D: -
size: -
V: TRBV20-1
CDR3: CSAGDALYNEQFF
DNA: TGCAGTGCTGGGGACGCCCTTTACAATGAGCAGTTCTTC

length: 16
J: TRBJ2-7
D: -
size: few
V: TRBV9
CDR3: CASSGGTPTVSYEQYF
DNA: TGTGCCAGCAGCGGCGGGACTCCTACCGTTAGCTACGAGCAGTACTTC

length: 14
J: TRBJ2-1
D: TRBD2
size: few
V: TRBV11-2
CDR3: CASSLALAANEQFF
DNA: TGTGCCAGCAGCTTAGCCCTAGCGGCGAATGAGCAGTTCTTC

length: 13
J: TRBJ1-2
D: -
size: -
V: TRBV6-6
CDR3: CASRGRGHYGYTF
DNA: TGTGCCAGCAGAGGGCGGGGGCACTATGGCTACACCTTC

length: 15
J: TRBJ2-1
D: -
size: -
V: TRBV6-5
CDR3: CASSYKRGPTNEQFF
DNA: TGTGCCAGCAGTTACAAGAGGGGCCCCACGAATGAGCAGTTCTTC

length: 13
J: TRBJ2-5
D: -
size: -
V: TRBV20-1
CDR3: CSATPSVAETQYF
DNA: TGCAGTGCTACCCCCTCGGTGGCGGAGACCCAGTACTTC

length: 15
J: TRBJ2-1
D: TRBD2
size: -
V: TRBV9
CDR3: CASSVGTSGNGEQFF
DNA: TGTGCCAGCAGCGTAGGAACTAGCGGGAACGGTGAGCAGTTCTTC

length: 13
J: TRBJ1-1
D: -
size: -
V: TRBV6-5
CDR3: CASSYGWSTEAFF
DNA: TGTGCCAGCAGTTACGGATGGTCAACTGAAGCTTTCTTT

length: 13
J: TRBJ2-1
D: -
size: -
V: TRBV28
CDR3: CASSPRVFNEQFF
DNA: TGTGCCAGCAGTCCCCGGGTTTTTAATGAGCAGTTCTTC

length: 15
J: TRBJ2-2
D: -
size: -
V: TRBV27
CDR3: CASSTKGPNTGELFF
DNA: TGTGCCAGCAGTACTAAGGGGCCGAACACCGGGGAGCTGTTTTTT

length: 16
J: TRBJ1-4
D: TRBD1
size: few
V: TRBV30
CDR3: CAWSGLTAGGAEKLFF
DNA: TGTGCCTGGAGCGGACTTACTGCAGGGGGCGCAGAAAAACTGTTTTTT

length: 16
J: TRBJ1-2
D: -
size: -
V: TRBV4-1
CDR3: CASSQDHTVRGSGYTF
DNA: TGCGCCAGCAGCCAAGATCATACGGTACGGGGTTCGGGCTACACCTTC

length: 15
J: TRBJ2-5
D: TRBD1
size: few
V: TRBV6-5
CDR3: CASSYLTGPQETQYF
DNA: TGTGCCAGCAGTTACCTGACAGGGCCCCAAGAGACCCAGTACTTC

length: 14
J: TRBJ2-1
D: -
size: -
V: TRBV20-1
CDR3: CSAGSRGHSYEQFF
DNA: TGCAGTGCTGGGAGCAGGGGCCACTCCTACGAGCAGTTCTTC

length: 14
J: TRBJ1-4
D: -
size: many
V: TRBV10-3
CDR3: CAISVAATNEKLFF
DNA: TGTGCCATCAGTGTGGCTGCAACTAATGAAAAACTGTTTTTT

length: 15
J: TRBJ2-5
D: -
size: -
V: TRBV12-3/TRBV12-4
CDR3: CASSLTVPRGNEQYF
DNA: TGTGCCAGCAGTTTAACCGTCCCCAGGGGTAATGAGCAGTACTTC

length: 13
J: TRBJ1-6
D: -
size: few
V: TRBV5-1
CDR3: CASSVSKDSPLHF
DNA: TGCGCCAGCAGCGTATCCAAGGATTCACCCCTCCACTTT

length: 16
J: TRBJ1-5
D: -
size: -
V: TRBV6-1
CDR3: CASSEATHRTNQPQHF
DNA: TGTGCCAGCAGTGAAGCTACACACAGGACCAATCAGCCCCAGCATTTT

length: 13
J: TRBJ2-7
D: -
size: few
V: TRBV20-1
CDR3: CSARALDGYEQYF
DNA: TGCAGTGCTAGAGCCCTGGACGGCTACGAGCAGTACTTC

length: 14
J: TRBJ2-3
D: -
size: -
V: TRBV14
CDR3: CASSQAHETDTQYF
DNA: TGTGCCAGCAGCCAAGCACACGAAACAGATACGCAGTATTTT

length: 14
J: TRBJ2-1
D: -
size: -
V: TRBV4-1
CDR3: CASSQEGLLGEQFF
DNA: TGCGCCAGCAGCCAAGAGGGGCTACTGGGAGAGCAGTTCTTC

length: 16
J: TRBJ2-1
D: TRBD2
size: -
V: TRBV20-1
CDR3: CSAQSLAGGLYNEQFF
DNA: TGCAGTGCTCAGAGTCTAGCGGGGGGGCTCTACAATGAGCAGTTCTTC

length: 14
J: TRBJ2-7
D: -
size: many
V: TRBV6-5
CDR3: CASKLSRRLAEQYF
DNA: TGTGCCAGCAAGCTTAGTCGGAGACTGGCCGAGCAGTACTTC

length: 11
J: TRBJ2-7
D: TRBD2
size: few
V: TRBV20-1
CDR3: CSGLARYEQYF
DNA: TGCAGTGGACTAGCGCGATACGAGCAGTACTTC